Listed below are T cell receptor beta chains from one sample, sequenced in a study of T cell repertoires in cytomegalovirus infection. TCRdb re-called the reads through MiXCR, storing one row per CDR3 protein. This table has a few hundred thousand distinct CDR3 sequences, roughly 22% appearing once. The sequencing input was CD8+ T cells from PBMCs. The receptor source for this set is a human donor in good health (CMV status not recorded). Some clones in this sample may be carry-over from other donors' samples. CDR3s include the opening cysteine and the closing phenylalanine or tryptophan. The D gene is left open where the match is weak. A row's size may be missing; if present it is once, few, many or a size class.

TRBV25-1	TRBJ2-1	.	.	CASSESGEDEQFF	TGTGCCAGCAGTGAATCAGGGGAGGATGAGCAGTTCTTC
TRBV10-3	TRBJ2-3	.	TRBD2	CAISEPRLAGGRYTQYF	TGTGCCATCAGTGAGCCCCGACTAGCGGGGGGTCGATATACGCAGTATTTT
TRBV23-1	TRBJ1-2	once	.	CASSQSWEDYGYTF	TGCGCCAGCAGTCAATCCTGGGAGGACTATGGCTACACCTTC
TRBV6-6	TRBJ2-1	.	TRBD2	CASSPSSGGAFYNEQFF	TGTGCCAGCAGCCCCTCTAGCGGGGGGGCTTTCTACAATGAGCAGTTCTTC
TRBV7-9	TRBJ1-1	.	.	CASSFVGEAFF	TGTGCCAGCAGCTTCGTTGGGGAAGCTTTCTTT
TRBV6-5	TRBJ1-1	.	.	CASAGGIVFSEAFF	TGTGCCAGTGCCGGGGGAATTGTGTTTTCTGAAGCTTTCTTT
TRBV7-2	TRBJ1-1	.	.	CANILTGNTEAFF	TGTGCCAACATCCTCACGGGGAACACTGAAGCTTTCTTT
TRBV7-6	TRBJ1-1	.	.	CASSFTEGDTEAFF	TGTGCCAGCAGCTTTACCGAAGGGGACACTGAAGCTTTCTTT
TRBV7-9	TRBJ2-7	many	.	CASSLAKVEGTYSYEQYF	TGTGCCAGCAGCTTAGCAAAAGTGGAGGGGACTTACTCCTACGAGCAGTACTTC
TRBV7-9	TRBJ1-1	many	.	CASSLWPEAFF	TGTGCCAGCAGCTTGTGGCCTGAAGCTTTCTTT
TRBV7-8	TRBJ1-1	many	.	CASSLGSDPEAFF	TGTGCCAGCAGCTTAGGATCGGATCCTGAAGCTTTCTTT
TRBV6-6	TRBJ1-4	few	.	CASMRDSGANEKLFF	TGTGCCAGCATGCGTGACTCGGGAGCTAATGAAAAACTGTTTTTT
TRBV28	TRBJ2-3	.	.	CASSLESGTDTQYF	TGTGCCAGCAGTTTAGAGTCAGGGACAGATACGCAGTATTTT
TRBV2	TRBJ2-1	.	.	CASSEGLGDNEQFF	TGTGCCAGCAGTGAAGGTCTCGGGGACAATGAGCAGTTCTTC
TRBV7-9	TRBJ2-7	.	TRBD1	CASSSGTGTLPYEQYF	TGTGCCAGCAGCTCCGGGACAGGTACCCTACCCTACGAGCAGTACTTC
TRBV5-6	TRBJ2-7	few	.	CASSLRARNYEQYF	TGTGCCAGCAGCCTACGGGCGAGGAACTACGAGCAGTACTTC
TRBV2	TRBJ2-5	few	.	CASSEVPGQTGETQYF	TGTGCCAGCAGTGAAGTACCCGGACAGACCGGGGAGACCCAGTACTTC
TRBV5-1	TRBJ1-6	.	.	CASSFGREEGSPLHF	TGCGCCAGCAGCTTCGGCCGGGAAGAGGGTTCACCCCTCCACTTT
TRBV7-9	TRBJ2-1	.	.	CASRLGGGMNEQFF	TGTGCCAGCAGATTGGGAGGGGGGATGAATGAGCAGTTCTTC
TRBV12-3/TRBV12-4	TRBJ2-1	few	TRBD2	CASSFTSGGYGGEQFF	TGTGCCAGCAGTTTTACTAGCGGGGGATACGGGGGCGAGCAGTTCTTC
TRBV7-6	TRBJ2-1	once	.	CASSPPDYSSEQFF	TGTGCCAGCAGCCCCCCGGACTATTCCAGTGAGCAGTTCTTC
TRBV12-3/TRBV12-4	TRBJ2-7	.	.	CASSPRFLSYEQYF	TGTGCCAGCAGTCCCCGATTCCTCTCCTACGAGCAGTACTTC
TRBV28	TRBJ1-4	few	TRBD1	CASSFPSTGEWTNEKLFF	TGTGCCAGCAGTTTCCCTAGTACAGGGGAATGGACTAATGAAAAACTGTTTTTT
TRBV10-3	TRBJ1-4	.	TRBD1	CAISPQGAREKLFF	TGTGCCATCAGTCCCCAGGGGGCACGTGAAAAACTGTTTTTT
TRBV2	TRBJ2-1	.	.	CASSEAGEIYNEQFF	TGTGCCAGCAGTGAGGCAGGAGAGATTTACAATGAGCAGTTCTTC
TRBV29-1	TRBJ2-1	few	.	CSVSKRTYNEQFF	TGCAGCGTTTCTAAGCGGACATACAATGAGCAGTTCTTC
TRBV20-1	TRBJ2-4	.	.	CSARSPTELAKNIQYF	TGCAGTGCTAGAAGTCCGACAGAGCTAGCCAAAAACATTCAGTACTTC
TRBV10-3	TRBJ1-6	.	.	CAISESMQDRYSPLHF	TGTGCCATCAGTGAGTCGATGCAGGACAGATATTCACCCCTCCACTTT
TRBV18	TRBJ2-5	.	.	CASSFTGETQYF	TGTGCCAGCTCATTCACGGGGGAGACCCAGTACTTC
TRBV7-9	TRBJ2-4	few	.	CASTPSLAKNIQYF	TGTGCCAGCACCCCATCGTTAGCCAAAAACATTCAGTACTTC
TRBV7-9	TRBJ2-1	few	TRBD2	CASSSGGGSYNEQFF	TGTGCCAGCAGCTCTGGGGGGGGTTCCTACAATGAGCAGTTCTTC
TRBV12-3/TRBV12-4	TRBJ1-1	few	.	CASRGGNRTEAFF	TGTGCCAGCAGAGGGGGGAATCGCACTGAAGCTTTCTTT
TRBV12-3/TRBV12-4	TRBJ2-2	many	.	CASSPDSSELFF	TGTGCCAGCAGTCCGGACAGTTCGGAGCTGTTTTTT
TRBV7-9	TRBJ2-1	.	.	CASSFLGQGVYNEQFF	TGTGCCAGCAGCTTCCTAGGGCAGGGCGTTTACAATGAGCAGTTCTTC
TRBV2	TRBJ1-1	.	.	CASPPFGGNTEAFF	TGTGCCAGCCCGCCGTTCGGGGGAAACACTGAAGCTTTCTTT